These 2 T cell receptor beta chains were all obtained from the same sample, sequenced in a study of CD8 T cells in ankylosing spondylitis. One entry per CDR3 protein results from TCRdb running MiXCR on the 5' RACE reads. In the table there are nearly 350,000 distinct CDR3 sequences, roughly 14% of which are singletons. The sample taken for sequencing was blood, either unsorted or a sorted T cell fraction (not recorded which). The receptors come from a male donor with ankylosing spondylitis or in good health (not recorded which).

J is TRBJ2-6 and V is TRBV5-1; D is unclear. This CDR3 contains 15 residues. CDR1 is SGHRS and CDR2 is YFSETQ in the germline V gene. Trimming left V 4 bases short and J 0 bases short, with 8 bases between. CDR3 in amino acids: CASSPTFSGANVLTF. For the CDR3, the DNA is TGCGCCAGCAGCCCGACCTTCTCTGGGGCCAACGTCCTGACTTTC.

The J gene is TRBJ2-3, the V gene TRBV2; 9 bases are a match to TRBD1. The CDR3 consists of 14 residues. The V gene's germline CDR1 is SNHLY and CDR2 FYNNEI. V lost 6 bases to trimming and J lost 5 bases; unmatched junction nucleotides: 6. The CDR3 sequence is CASSQTGGIDTQYF. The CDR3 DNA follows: TGTGCCAGCAGCCAGACAGGGGGGATAGATACGCAGTATTTT.